This T cell receptor beta chain was sequenced for a study of CD8 T cells in Susac syndrome. Reverse transcription of roughly 0.45 to 1 ug RNA used random hexamers. The amplification used immunoSEQ multiplex PCR on TCR beta CDR3; it spanned 54 Vbeta and 13 Jbeta. TCRdb passed the immunoSEQ multiplex PCR reads through MiXCR, listing each CDR3 protein once. The top ten hold around 0.08% of the sample, which has around 200,000 distinct CDR3 sequences, 95% seen once. The multiple sclerosis controls were treatment-naive patients affected by stable or active relapsing-remitting disease. Between the trimmed V and J ends, which lost 6 bases and 5 bases, there was a span of 19 bases. The length of the CDR3 is 16 residues.

The receptor comes from a human donor with multiple sclerosis. Sequenced sample: CD4+ T cells from PBMCs. This chain uses TRBV12-3 or TRBV12-4 with TRBJ2-2, with a weak D call TRBD1 (6 bases). The CDR3 DNA follows: TGTGCCAGCAGCCTGGACAGACCGCCTCAAACCGGGGAGCTGTTTTTT. As protein: CASSLDRPPQTGELFF.